This record concerns one TCR beta chain sequence. Residents of about two dozen US areas, aged about 18 to 95 years, made up the participants. This record comes from a study of blood T cell repertoires in COVID-19. The assay was immunoSEQ multiplex PCR, and TCRdb's table has in-frame clones only and misses some. The sample gives 200,000 to 250,000 clones, 86% of which show up once; around 3.8% is in the top ten. This CDR3 contains 14 residues. V was clipped by 4 bases and J by 2 bases, with 14 bases between them. Germline loops: CDR1 SQVTM, CDR2 ANQGSEA. The sample comprised PBMCs or T cells enriched from blood (not recorded which). The sequence derives from a woman in her forties with acute COVID-19. The chain links TRBV29-1 to TRBJ1-2; D unresolved. The CDR3 is CSVAPPQKNYGYTF. In DNA, the CDR3 is TGCAGCGTTGCCCCACCACAGAAGAACTATGGCTACACCTTC.